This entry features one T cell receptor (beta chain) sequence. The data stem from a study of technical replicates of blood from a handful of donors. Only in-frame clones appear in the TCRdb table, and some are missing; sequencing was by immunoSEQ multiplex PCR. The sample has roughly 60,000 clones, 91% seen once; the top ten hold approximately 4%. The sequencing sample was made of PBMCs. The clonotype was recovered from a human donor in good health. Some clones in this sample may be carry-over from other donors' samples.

CDR3 in DNA: TGTGCCAGCTCACCAGACAGAGGGGGAGCGGGCTACACCTTC. This gives the protein CASSPDRGGAGYTF. This chain connects TRBV18 to TRBJ1-2; D may be TRBD1 (6 bases). Trimming removed 2 bases at V and 8 bases at J, with 15 bases between. Germline V lookup: CDR1 KGHSH, CDR2 LQKENI. The CDR3 totals 14 residues. The complete variable domain, with remaining parts taken from reference TRBV18 and TRBJ1-2, reads NAGVMQNPRHLVRRRGQEARLRCSPMKGHSHVYWYRQLPEEGLKFMVYLQKENIIDESGMPKERFSAEFPKEGPSILRIQQVVRGDSAAYFCASSPDRGGAGYTFGSGTRLTVV.